The rows below give T cell receptor beta chains drawn from one sample of a study of T cells in Graves' hyperthyroidism and ophthalmopathy. A single record per CDR3 protein comes from TCRdb applying MiXCR to the multiplex PCR reads. The repertoire holds 33,000 or so distinct CDR3 sequences, with approximately 50% as singletons. The sequenced material came from blood. The receptors come from a woman aged 45-65 years with Graves' hyperthyroidism that later progressed to Graves' ophthalmopathy. Each CDR3 is given with its conserved first and last residue. Each record gives: D gene, V gene, J gene, clone size, CDR3 DNA, CDR3 protein. The D gene is left open where the match is weak. Expanded clones get a size class; other rows say once, few or many, or leave the size out.

>TRBD1|TRBV11-3|TRBJ2-1|many
TGTGCCAGCAGCTCTGCGTGGGACAGGGGTAACAATGAGCAGTTCTTC
CASSSAWDRGNNEQFF
>-|TRBV4-2|TRBJ2-3|-
TGTGCCAGCAGCCAAGAAGATACGCAGTATTTT
CASSQEDTQYF
>TRBD1|TRBV5-1|TRBJ2-2|many
TGCGCCAGCAGCCGTACAGGGGCGAACACCGGGGAGCTGTTTTTT
CASSRTGANTGELFF
>-|TRBV7-6|TRBJ2-7|-
TGTGCCAGCAGCTTGCCCCTTACGGGAGACGAGCAGTACTTC
CASSLPLTGDEQYF
>-|TRBV7-3|TRBJ2-3|-
TGTGCCAGCAGCAGTGGCGCAGGGCCCGGTGCAGATACGCAGTATTTT
CASSSGAGPGADTQYF
>-|TRBV9|TRBJ1-2|-
TGTGCCGGCAGCGCGCAGGAGGCGGTCTACAGCTCCTATGGCTACACCTTC
CAGSAQEAVYSSYGYTF
>TRBD1|TRBV11-2|TRBJ1-2|-
TGTGCCAGCAGCCTGGACAGGGGGCATAACTATGGCTACACCTTC
CASSLDRGHNYGYTF
>TRBD2|TRBV6-5|TRBJ2-5|many
TGTGCCAGCAGTCCTCAACTAGCGGGAGGTTCAGAGACCCAGTACTTC
CASSPQLAGGSETQYF
>TRBD2|TRBV5-1|TRBJ2-3|-
TGCGCCAGCAGCGGGGGGACTAGCGGGAGGGCCAGAGATACGCAGTATTTT
CASSGGTSGRARDTQYF
>-|TRBV6-4|TRBJ1-4|many
TGTGCCAGCAGAGAGGGACGGACCCCTAATGAAAAACTGTTTTTT
CASREGRTPNEKLFF
>TRBD1|TRBV19|TRBJ2-2|-
TGTGCCTGGACGACAGGGGGCAGGTATGGCGGGGAGCTGTTTTTT
CAWTTGGRYGGELFF
>TRBD1|TRBV15|TRBJ1-1|-
TGTGCCACCAGCAGAAGACAGGGGGTGAACACCGAAGCTTTCTTT
CATSRRQGVNTEAFF
>-|TRBV10-3|TRBJ2-1|-
TGTGCCATCACCGGGAACTACAATGAGCAGTTCTTC
CAITGNYNEQFF
>TRBD2|TRBV5-1|TRBJ2-1|-
TGCGCCAGCAGCTTGGTGGGGACTAGCGGTAACTACAATGAGCAGTTCTTC
CASSLVGTSGNYNEQFF
>-|TRBV5-1|TRBJ1-4|many
TGCGCCAGCAGCTTATTAGGGGTTCAGGATGAAAAACTGTTTTTT
CASSLLGVQDEKLFF
>-|TRBV25-1|TRBJ2-7|medium-sized
TGTGCCAGCAGTCGCAGGGGGGACGAGCAGTACTTC
CASSRRGDEQYF
>TRBD1|TRBV6-5|TRBJ1-2|many
TGTGCCACCGGGACAGGGAGCGGCTACACCTTC
CATGTGSGYTF